The 4 T cell receptor beta chains below were found in one sample sequenced in a study of metastatic and nonmetastatic thyroid tumors. TCRdb re-clonotyped the PCR reads through MiXCR. The sample consists of 70,000 or so clones, 12% to 15% of them appearing once. No treatment had been given to any patient before thyroid surgery. The sequenced sample consisted of blood. These receptors were collected from a male donor with papillary thyroid cancer or a benign thyroid nodule (not recorded which). Some clones in this sample may be carry-over from other donors' samples.

This clone occurred a few times. V gene TRBV12-5 combines with J gene TRBJ2-1; 10 bases match TRBD2. Per the germline V gene, CDR1 is LGHNT and CDR2 is FRNRAP. The J segment lost 8 bases and the V segment lost 3 bases, leaving 16 bases of the junction unmatched. The CDR3 runs 18 residues. CDR3 protein: CASGFHGLAVGRPYEQFF. CDR3 in DNA: TGTGCTAGTGGTTTTCACGGACTAGCGGTGGGTAGACCCTATGAGCAGTTCTTC.

Details on this clone: One junction end disagrees with the germline gene, perhaps due to a read error. The rearrangement uses TRBV5-1 and TRBJ2-3; 8 nucleotides align to TRBD2. The CDR3 has 17 residues. Germline assignment: CDR1 SGHRS and CDR2 YFSETQ. CDR3 bases: TGCTCCAGCAGCTCCGGGGCTCAGCGGACTAGCACATATACGCAGTATTTT. Its translation is CSSSSGAQRTSTYTQYF.

Concerning this clone: A much larger clonotype is one base distant, so this may be a read error. The chain joins TRBV18 to TRBJ1-1; D gene unclear. The germline V and J ends were trimmed by 1 base and 2 bases, with 8 bases remaining between them. Germline V CDR1 and CDR2: KGHSH, LQKENI. The CDR3 is made up of 14 amino acids. This CDR3 is CASSPQYINTEAFF. CDR3 in DNA: TGTGCCAGCTCACCACAATACATCAACACTGAAGCTTTCTTT.

This clone has at least ten counts. V and J are TRBV29-1 and TRBJ1-5; the match to TRBD1 covers 7 bases. CDR1 is SQVTM, CDR2 ANQGSEA, per germline. The ends lost 6 bases at V and 5 bases at J; junction bases unmatched: 7. The CDR3 covers 13 residues. This CDR3 reads CSVTGPGDQPQHF. As DNA, the CDR3 is TGCAGCGTGACAGGGCCGGGGGATCAGCCCCAGCATTTT.